This T cell receptor beta chain derives from a study of T cells in localized non-small cell lung cancer. Whole-study results and caveats: Within adjacent lung there appeared a median about 54 of the top 100 tumor clones.

The protocol was immunoSEQ multiplex PCR, while the TCRdb copy is restricted to in-frame clones and leaves out a portion. The table lists approximately 15,000 clones, 85% of them singletons. The CDR3 covers 13 residues. Germline CDR1 and CDR2: MNHEY and SMNVEV (reference sequence). V was shortened by 8 bases and J by 4 bases, with 12 bases between the two germline ends. This clone has just a few counts. The antigen is undetermined. This TCR was recovered from a woman between 35 and 75 years old with stage I lung adenocarcinoma. The chain has TRBV27 and TRBJ1-5, with D uncertain. The sample here was peripheral blood, taken before any cancer treatment. The CDR3 region is CASSVVINQPQHF. The CDR3 DNA sequence: TGTGCCAGCTCCGTCGTAATTAATCAGCCCCAGCATTTT.